This is a list of T cell receptor beta chains from one sample in a study of cytotoxic CD8 clonotypes in ibrutinib-treated CLL. Produced via immunoSEQ multiplex PCR; TCRdb's table is partial and in-frame only. The sample has some 130,000 clones, 80% to 90% seen once. Sequencing was performed on PBMCs, taken after 24 months of ibrutinib treatment. Every receptor here comes from a human donor with chronic lymphocytic leukemia. CDR3s include the opening cysteine and the closing phenylalanine or tryptophan. Fields, in order: D gene, V gene, J gene, CDR3 protein. The D gene is left open where the match is weak.

>NA|TRBV9|TRBJ1-1
CASSVDLNTEAFF
>NA|TRBV2|TRBJ2-3
CASTLADTQYF
>NA|TRBV4-1|TRBJ1-1
CASRPLGVGNTEAFF
>NA|TRBV12-5|TRBJ2-3
CASAIDGVGTDTQYF
>NA|TRBV7-6|TRBJ2-5
CASSLPSGETQYF
>NA|TRBV29-1|TRBJ2-5
CSVEFQGETQYF
>NA|TRBV9|TRBJ1-3
CASSVGGADTIYF
>NA|TRBV5-6|TRBJ2-7
CASSLGPVTGLNSYEQYF
>NA|TRBV5-1|TRBJ2-5
CASSLGGGAGYETQYF
>NA|TRBV6-1|TRBJ1-1
CASSGHRGITEAFF
>TRBD2|TRBV6-5|TRBJ2-7
CASSYSGRAGEQYF
>NA|TRBV10-3|TRBJ2-2
CAISEKRGTGELFF
>NA|TRBV7-8|TRBJ1-5
CASSLPRAATNQPQHF
>NA|TRBV18|TRBJ2-5
CASSPSQETQYF
>NA|TRBV4-2|TRBJ1-2
CASSQEEGNYGYTF
>NA|TRBV7-9|TRBJ1-4
CASSSAGRTNEKLFF
>NA|TRBV18|TRBJ2-2
CASSPLGGTGELFF
>NA|TRBV6-4|TRBJ1-4
CASSESPYGEKLFF
>NA|TRBV7-9|TRBJ2-4
CASTGAAKNIQYF
>NA|TRBV29-1|TRBJ2-2
CSVDVPVTGELFF
>TRBD2|TRBV5-1|TRBJ2-1
CASSLRTSGGGNEQFF
>NA|TRBV6-5|TRBJ2-3
CASGGPTDTQYF
>NA|TRBV7-6|TRBJ1-1
CASSQDRNTEAFF
>TRBD1|TRBV2|TRBJ2-7
CASILQGVNYEQYF
>NA|TRBV19|TRBJ2-7
CASSIKADYEQYF
>NA|TRBV30|TRBJ1-4
CAWSAQRTMAEKLFF
>NA|TRBV2|TRBJ1-5
CASSAFLEQPQHF
>TRBD1|TRBV19|TRBJ2-2
CASSAGQGAISTGELFF
>TRBD1|TRBV5-1|TRBJ2-1
CASSNLRDRGYNEQFF
>TRBD2|TRBV7-2|TRBJ2-2
CASSSLAGGITGELFF
>NA|TRBV13|TRBJ2-5
CASSLGLLRVTQYF
>NA|TRBV7-2|TRBJ1-5
CASSLQGTGSNQPQHF
>NA|TRBV12-5|TRBJ1-1
CASGMGYNTEAFF
>NA|TRBV28|TRBJ1-2
CASRAGRGYGYTF
>NA|TRBV28|TRBJ2-3
CASSPTSVATQYF
>NA|TRBV6-1|TRBJ2-5
CASSEAGYGQETQYF
>NA|TRBV11-2|TRBJ2-7
CASSLEGREQYF
>NA|TRBV18|TRBJ2-6
CASSPPDSGANVLTF
>NA|TRBV15|TRBJ2-2
CATSREDRTGELFF
>NA|TRBV19|TRBJ2-1
CASSDLNEQFF
>NA|TRBV29-1|TRBJ1-1
CSARSTEAFF
>NA|TRBV28|TRBJ1-2
CASSSRDFGYTF
>NA|TRBV28|TRBJ2-3
CASSRATRTDTQYF
>TRBD2|TRBV27|TRBJ2-7
CASSQSSGSRSYEQYF
>TRBD2|TRBV5-1|TRBJ2-7
CASSLVGLAGGPNHEQYF
>NA|TRBV10-3|TRBJ2-3
CAISRGDTSTDTQYF
>TRBD1|TRBV9|TRBJ2-2
CASSARGRPNTGELFF
>NA|TRBV9|TRBJ1-1
CASSVTSGGMNTEAFF
>NA|TRBV28|TRBJ1-4
CASSPKFRLANEKLFF
>NA|TRBV11-2|TRBJ2-7
CASSPYRRSSYEQYF
>NA|TRBV19|TRBJ1-6
CASSQTTSGDGLPLHF
>NA|TRBV27|TRBJ2-7
CASSLDGSGNEQYF
>TRBD1|TRBV5-1|TRBJ2-5
CASRPNRGGETQYF
>NA|TRBV4-3|TRBJ2-3
CASSQQGYYTDTQYF
>NA|TRBV6-6|TRBJ1-4
CASSRSQDEKLFF
>NA|TRBV9|TRBJ2-7
CASSVEEGARAYEQYF
>NA|TRBV27|TRBJ1-5
CASSFSGQPQHF
>NA|TRBV25-1|TRBJ2-2
CASNGGGRTGELFF